One and the same sample provided the 15 T cell receptor beta chains below, sequenced in a study of blood T cell repertoires in COVID-19. Some clones are missing from TCRdb's copy, which holds only in-frame ones; the method was immunoSEQ multiplex PCR. The table records 100,000 or so clones, 70% to 90% of them present only once. Sequenced: peripheral blood. The origin of the receptors is a man aged 50 or older with active COVID-19.

This clone has just a few counts. The V and J genes are TRBV5-6 and TRBJ2-7, with D possibly TRBD2 on 6 matching bases. The CDR3 extends over 11 amino acids. V lost 4 bases to trimming and J lost 7 bases, with 9 bases between them. Germline CDR1 and CDR2: SGHDT and YYEEEE. The CDR3 nucleotides read TGTGCCAGCAGCCGACGGGGGGAGCAGTACTTC. Protein: CASSRRGEQYF.

The gene calls are TRBV6-5 and TRBJ1-1; 7 nucleotides agree with TRBD1. The CDR3 is 13 amino acids. Germline assignment: CDR1 MNHEY and CDR2 SVGAGI. Germline trimming cut 6 bases from V and 1 base from J; bases unmatched to any gene: 2. CDR3 residues: CASRYRGNTEAFF. In nucleotides, the CDR3 is TGTGCCAGCAGATACAGGGGGAACACTGAAGCTTTCTTT.

J is TRBJ1-2 and V is TRBV10-3; D perhaps matches TRBD1 (6 bases). V was pared by 6 bases and J by 4 bases, with 12 bases between. Germline V gene data show CDR1 as ENHRY and CDR2 as SYGVKD. The CDR3 runs 13 residues. CDR3 residues: CAISSGASYGYTF. The CDR3 DNA sequence: TGTGCCATCAGCTCAGGGGCAAGCTATGGCTACACCTTC.

In this sample, this clone turned up many times. The chain recombines TRBV27 with TRBJ1-5; no firm D call. The CDR3 spans 14 residues. Germline CDR1 and CDR2: MNHEY and SMNVEV (reference sequence). V shed 2 bases and J shed 3 bases, with 8 bases lying between them. CDR3: CASSLGHPNQPQHF. CDR3 DNA: TGTGCCAGCAGTTTAGGGCATCCCAATCAGCCCCAGCATTTT.

CDR3 coding DNA: TGTGCCAGCACCCCTGGAGGGGGCAATCAGCCCCAGCATTTT. It codes for CASTPGGGNQPQHF. This sequence joins TRBV5-6 and TRBJ1-5; tentatively, D is TRBD1 (5 bases). Trimming removed 6 bases from V and 2 bases from J, with 12 bases in between. This CDR3 contains 14 residues. CDR1 is SGHDT, CDR2 YYEEEE, per germline.

The gene calls are TRBV29-1 and TRBJ2-2, with D possibly matching TRBD2 (5 bases). The CDR3 is made up of 13 amino acids. CDR1 and CDR2 from the germline V gene are SQVTM and ANQGSEA. Trimming shortened V by 8 bases and J by 7 bases, and 17 bases separated the two germline ends. CDR3 bases: TGCAGCTTCCGCCGGGCGAGCGGCGGGGAGCTGTTTTTT. Encoded protein: CSFRRASGGELFF.

The chain combines TRBV7-9 with TRBJ1-1; D is uncertain. The CDR3 runs 14 residues. CDR1 and CDR2 (germline): SEHNR, FQNEAQ (reference sequence). V shed 2 bases and J shed 0 bases, with 7 bases lying between them. The CDR3 DNA reads TGTGCCAGCAGCTTAAACAGCCTGAACACTGAAGCTTTCTTT. It encodes CASSLNSLNTEAFF.

CDR3 DNA sequence: TGTGCCAGCAGCCCCATAAGGGGCCAGCAAGAGACCCAGTACTTC. Its translation is CASSPIRGQQETQYF. The chain links TRBV7-9 to TRBJ2-5; a weak D match, TRBD1 (5 bases). The V gene's germline CDR1 is SEHNR and CDR2 FQNEAQ (reference sequence). Trimming removed 5 bases from V and 2 bases from J, with 15 bases in between. This CDR3 has 15 residues.

The gene calls are TRBV5-1 and TRBJ2-6; possible D gene TRBD1, 6 bases. CDR3 length equals 17 residues. The germline V gene has CDR1 SGHRS and CDR2 YFSETQ. V gave up 0 bases and J gave up 0 bases, with 10 bases separating them. For the CDR3, the DNA is TGCGCCAGCAGCTTGGGACAGGTACCCTCTGGGGCCAACGTCCTGACTTTC. As protein: CASSLGQVPSGANVLTF.

The chain couples TRBV7-9 to TRBJ1-2; 9 bases agree with TRBD1. This CDR3 comprises 15 residues. Per the germline V gene, CDR1 is SEHNR and CDR2 is FQNEAQ (reference sequence). After removal of 6 bases from V and 4 bases from J, the junction contained 9 bases not matched to a gene. CDR3 region: CASSSPGQGAYGYTF. The CDR3 DNA follows: TGTGCCAGCAGTTCCCCGGGACAGGGAGCCTATGGCTACACCTTC.

V usage is TRBV5-6 and J usage is TRBJ2-7; tentative D call: TRBD2 (6 bases). The germline V and J ends were trimmed by 2 bases and 5 bases, with 11 bases remaining between them. This CDR3 is built from 13 residues. Germline V gene data show CDR1 as SGHDT and CDR2 as YYEEEE. The CDR3 DNA reads TGTGCCAGCAGCTTCCAGGAGGGCCACGAGCAGTACTTC. This translates into CASSFQEGHEQYF. Full variable domain (missing parts from reference TRBV5-6 and TRBJ2-7): DAGVTQSPTHLIKTRGQQVTLRCSPKSGHDTVSWYQQALGQGPQFIFQYYEEEERQRGNFPDRFSGHQFPNYSSELNVNALLLGDSALYLCASSFQEGHEQYFGPGTRLTVT.

The chain is built from TRBV14 and TRBJ2-1; a possible D gene is TRBD1 (6 bases). Trimming cost V 4 bases and J 1 base, with 11 bases left between them. The CDR3 length is 15 residues. Looked up from germline, CDR1 is SGHDN and CDR2 is FVKESK. The CDR3 protein is CASSLSRGSYNEQFF. The CDR3 DNA reads TGTGCCAGCAGCCTCTCGAGGGGGTCCTACAATGAGCAGTTCTTC.

The rearrangement joins TRBV5-6 to TRBJ2-3; 7 bases are a match to TRBD1. The CDR3 consists of 18 residues. CDR1 and CDR2 (germline): SGHDT, YYEEEE. The trim removed 0 bases at V and 7 bases at J, leaving 17 bases unmatched. For the CDR3, the DNA is TGTGCCAGCAGCTTGGCCGGGACAGTTCTTCTCCATACAAATACGCAGTATTTT. It specifies CASSLAGTVLLHTNTQYF.

The chain uses TRBV27 and TRBJ2-7; 7 bases fit TRBD2. J was trimmed by 5 bases and V by 2 bases; bases with no gene match: 6. The CDR3 covers 14 residues. CDR1 MNHEY and CDR2 SMNVEV come from the germline V gene (reference sequence). The DNA for the CDR3 is TGTGCCAGCAGTTTAATTGGGAGGGTTAACGAGCAGTACTTC. Residues: CASSLIGRVNEQYF.

The chain recombines TRBV9 with TRBJ2-3, with D perhaps matching TRBD1 (6 bases). The germline gives CDR1 SGDLS, CDR2 YYNGEE. The CDR3 runs 14 residues. V was cut by 0 bases and J by 5 bases, with 10 bases left in between. The CDR3, as DNA: TGTGCCAGCAGCGTAGGACAGGCAAAAGATACGCAGTATTTT. Its translation is CASSVGQAKDTQYF.